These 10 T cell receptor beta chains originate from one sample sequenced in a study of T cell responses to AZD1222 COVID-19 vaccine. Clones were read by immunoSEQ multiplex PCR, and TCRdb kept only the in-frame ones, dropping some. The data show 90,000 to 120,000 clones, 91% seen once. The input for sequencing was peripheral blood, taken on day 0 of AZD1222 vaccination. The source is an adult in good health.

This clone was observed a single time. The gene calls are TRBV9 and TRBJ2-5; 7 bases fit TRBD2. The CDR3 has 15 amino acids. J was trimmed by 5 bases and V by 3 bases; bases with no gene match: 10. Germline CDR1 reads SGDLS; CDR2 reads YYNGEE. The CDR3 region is CASSATTGLGETQYF. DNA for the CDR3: TGTGCCAGCAGCGCCACGACCGGACTAGGGGAGACCCAGTACTTC.

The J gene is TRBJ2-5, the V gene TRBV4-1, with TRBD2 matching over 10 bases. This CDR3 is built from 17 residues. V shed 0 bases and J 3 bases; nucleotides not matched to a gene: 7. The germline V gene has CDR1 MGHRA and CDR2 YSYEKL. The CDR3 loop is CASSQDGAGGLKETQYF. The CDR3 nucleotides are TGCGCCAGCAGCCAAGACGGAGCGGGGGGGCTCAAAGAGACCCAGTACTTC.

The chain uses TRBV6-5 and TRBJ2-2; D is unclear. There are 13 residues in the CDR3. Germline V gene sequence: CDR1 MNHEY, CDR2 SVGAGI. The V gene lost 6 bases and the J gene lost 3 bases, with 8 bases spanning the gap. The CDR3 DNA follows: TGTGCCAGCAGATCTATCGACACCGGGGAGCTGTTTTTT. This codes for CASRSIDTGELFF.

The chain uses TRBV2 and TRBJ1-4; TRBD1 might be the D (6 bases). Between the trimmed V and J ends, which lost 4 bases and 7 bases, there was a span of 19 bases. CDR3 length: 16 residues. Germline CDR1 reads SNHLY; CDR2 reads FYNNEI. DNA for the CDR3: TGTGCCAGCAGTGCCCCCCAACAGGGATTGGGTGAAAAACTGTTTTTT. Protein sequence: CASSAPQQGLGEKLFF.

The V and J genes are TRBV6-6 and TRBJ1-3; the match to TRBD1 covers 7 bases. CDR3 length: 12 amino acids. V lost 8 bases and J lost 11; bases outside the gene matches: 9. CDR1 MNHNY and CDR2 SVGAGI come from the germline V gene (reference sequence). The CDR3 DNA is TGTGCCAGCGGTAGACAGGGCTTGGCCATATATTTT. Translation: CASGRQGLAIYF.

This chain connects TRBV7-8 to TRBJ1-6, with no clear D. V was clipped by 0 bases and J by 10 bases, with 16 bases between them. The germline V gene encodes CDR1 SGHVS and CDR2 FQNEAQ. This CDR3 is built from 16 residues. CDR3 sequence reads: CASSLALGGRESPLHF. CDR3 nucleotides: TGTGCCAGCAGCTTAGCGCTGGGTGGTCGGGAATCACCCCTCCACTTT.

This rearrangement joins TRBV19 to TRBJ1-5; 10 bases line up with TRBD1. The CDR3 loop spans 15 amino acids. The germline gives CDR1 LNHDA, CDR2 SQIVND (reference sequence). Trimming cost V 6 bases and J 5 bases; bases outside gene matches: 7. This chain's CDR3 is CASRDRGRPYQPQHF. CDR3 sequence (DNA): TGTGCCAGTAGAGACAGGGGGCGCCCGTATCAGCCCCAGCATTTT. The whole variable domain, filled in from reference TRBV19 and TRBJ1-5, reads DGGITQSPKYLFRKEGQNVTLSCEQNLNHDAMYWYRQDPGQGLRLIYYSQIVNDFQKGDIAEGYSVSREKKESFPLTVTSAQKNPTAFYLCASRDRGRPYQPQHFGDGTRLSIL.

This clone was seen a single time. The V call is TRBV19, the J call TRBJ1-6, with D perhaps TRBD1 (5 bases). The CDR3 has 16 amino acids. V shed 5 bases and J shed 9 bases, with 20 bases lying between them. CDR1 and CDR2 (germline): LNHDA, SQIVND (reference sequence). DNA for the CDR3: TGTGCCAGTAGTTCCTACCTCGGGGGGAAGGTTTCACCCCTCCACTTT. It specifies CASSSYLGGKVSPLHF.

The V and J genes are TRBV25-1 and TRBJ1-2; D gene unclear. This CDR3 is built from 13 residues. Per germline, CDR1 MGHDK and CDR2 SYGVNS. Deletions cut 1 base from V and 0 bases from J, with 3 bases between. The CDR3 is CASSESANYGYTF. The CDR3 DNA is TGTGCCAGCAGTGAATCGGCTAACTATGGCTACACCTTC.

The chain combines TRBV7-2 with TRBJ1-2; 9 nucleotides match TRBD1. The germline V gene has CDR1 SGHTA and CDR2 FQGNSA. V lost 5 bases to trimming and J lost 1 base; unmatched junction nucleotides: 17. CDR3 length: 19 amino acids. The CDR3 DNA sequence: TGTGCCAGCAGCCCTTTACAGGGGGCGGGGCGTCCGGTTAACTATGGCTACACCTTC. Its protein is CASSPLQGAGRPVNYGYTF. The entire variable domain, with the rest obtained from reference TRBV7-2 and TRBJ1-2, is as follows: GAGVSQSPSNKVTEKGKDVELRCDPISGHTALYWYRQSLGQGLEFLIYFQGNSAPDKSGLPSDRFSAERTGGSVSTLTIQRTQQEDSAVYLCASSPLQGAGRPVNYGYTFGSGTRLTVV.